The clone carrying this T cell receptor (beta chain) occurred once. The record originates from a study of control samples from healthy donors and cancer patients. V was shortened by 7 bases and J by 6 bases, with 21 bases between the two germline ends. Germline V gene data show CDR1 as MNHEY and CDR2 as SVGAGI. The CDR3 runs to 15 residues. Clones were read by immunoSEQ multiplex PCR, and TCRdb kept only the in-frame ones, dropping some. The table shows 60,000 to 65,000 clones, with around 85% occurring only once. What was sequenced was blood. This sequence was found in a man aged 40-55 years in good health. This chain uses TRBV6-5 with TRBJ1-2; D may be TRBD1 (5 bases). The chain's CDR3 is CASIAGNRQSNGYTF. As DNA, the CDR3 is TGTGCCAGCATAGCAGGGAATCGCCAAAGCAATGGCTACACCTTC.